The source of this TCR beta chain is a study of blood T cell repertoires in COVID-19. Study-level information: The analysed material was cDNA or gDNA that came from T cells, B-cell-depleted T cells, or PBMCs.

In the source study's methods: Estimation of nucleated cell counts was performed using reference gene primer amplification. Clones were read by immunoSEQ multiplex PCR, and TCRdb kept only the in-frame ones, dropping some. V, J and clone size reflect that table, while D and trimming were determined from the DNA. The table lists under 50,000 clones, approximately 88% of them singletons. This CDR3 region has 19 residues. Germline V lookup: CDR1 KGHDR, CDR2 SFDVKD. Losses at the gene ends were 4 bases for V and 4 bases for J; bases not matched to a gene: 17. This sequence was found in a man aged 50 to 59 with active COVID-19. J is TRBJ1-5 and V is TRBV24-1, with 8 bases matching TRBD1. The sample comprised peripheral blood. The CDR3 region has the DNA TGTGCCACCAGTGACAATCTTAGGACAGGGAGGGGTCCGAATCAGCCCCAGCATTTT. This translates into CATSDNLRTGRGPNQPQHF.